The T cell receptor beta chain described here comes from a study of CD8 T cells in Susac syndrome. The study's findings and limits: The study's TCR sequencing and HLA analysis covered a relatively small number of individuals, and the study acknowledged this.

With 7 bases removed from V and 1 base from J, the gap between germline ends came to 7 bases. The CDR3 has 12 residues. Germline CDR1 reads SEHNR; CDR2 reads FQNEAQ (reference sequence). CD8+ and CD4+ T cells circulating in blood were sequenced for TCR beta. Negative magnetic isolation gave CD8+ and CD4+ cells; FACS enriched CD8+ TEMRA. Points on this clonotype: Its antigen is still unknown.

Reverse transcription of roughly 0.45 to 1 ug RNA was performed with random hexamers. An immunoSEQ multiplex PCR amplified TCR beta CDR3 over 54 Vbeta and 13 Jbeta. One entry per CDR3 protein results from TCRdb running MiXCR on the immunoSEQ multiplex PCR reads. The table has around 130,000 distinct CDR3 sequences, about 95% seen once. The TCR comes from a human donor in good health. This chain connects TRBV7-9 to TRBJ2-5; D call uncertain. The sequenced sample was CD4+ T cells from PBMCs. CDR3 bases: TGTGCCAGCATGGCGATCCAAGAGACCCAGTACTTC. Its translation: CASMAIQETQYF.